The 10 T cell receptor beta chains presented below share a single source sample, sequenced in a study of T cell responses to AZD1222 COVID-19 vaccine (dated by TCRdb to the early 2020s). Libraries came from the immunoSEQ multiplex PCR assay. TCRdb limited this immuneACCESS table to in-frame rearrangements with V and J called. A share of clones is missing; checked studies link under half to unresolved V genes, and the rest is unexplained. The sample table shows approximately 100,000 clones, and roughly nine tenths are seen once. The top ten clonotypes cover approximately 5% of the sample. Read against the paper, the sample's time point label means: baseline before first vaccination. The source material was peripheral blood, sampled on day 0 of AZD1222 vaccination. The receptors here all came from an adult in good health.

In nucleotides, the CDR3 is TGTGCCAGCAGTGAAGACCTCGGGACGATACTTGGCTACACCTTC. This codes for CASSEDLGTILGYTF. V is TRBV6-1 and J is TRBJ1-2, with a weak D call TRBD1 (5 bases). CDR1 is MNHNS and CDR2 is SASEGT in the germline V gene. The germline V and J ends were trimmed by 1 base and 7 bases, with 16 bases remaining between them. This CDR3 spans 15 amino acids.

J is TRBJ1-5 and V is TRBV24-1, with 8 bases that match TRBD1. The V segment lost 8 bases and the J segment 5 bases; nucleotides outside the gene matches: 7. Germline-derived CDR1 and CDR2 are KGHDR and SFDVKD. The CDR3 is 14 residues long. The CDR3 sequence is CATTPGGGHQPQHF. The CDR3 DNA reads TGTGCCACCACCCCAGGGGGCGGTCATCAGCCCCAGCATTTT.

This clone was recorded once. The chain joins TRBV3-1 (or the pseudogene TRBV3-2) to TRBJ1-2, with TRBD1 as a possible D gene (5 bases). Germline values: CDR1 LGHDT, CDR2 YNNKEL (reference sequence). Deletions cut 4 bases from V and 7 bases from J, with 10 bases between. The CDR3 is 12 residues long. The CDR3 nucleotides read TGTGCCAGCAGCCTCGGACAAGGTGGCTACACCTTC. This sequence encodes CASSLGQGGYTF.

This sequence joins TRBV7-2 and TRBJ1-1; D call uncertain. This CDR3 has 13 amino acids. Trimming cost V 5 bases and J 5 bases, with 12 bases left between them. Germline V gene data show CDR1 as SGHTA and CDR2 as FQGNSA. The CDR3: CASSTQTGTEAFF. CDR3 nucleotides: TGTGCCAGCAGCACCCAGACTGGAACTGAAGCTTTCTTT. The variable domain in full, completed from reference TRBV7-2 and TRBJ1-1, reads GAGVSQSPSNKVTEKGKDVELRCDPISGHTALYWYRQSLGQGLEFLIYFQGNSAPDKSGLPSDRFSAERTGGSVSTLTIQRTQQEDSAVYLCASSTQTGTEAFFGQGTRLTVV.

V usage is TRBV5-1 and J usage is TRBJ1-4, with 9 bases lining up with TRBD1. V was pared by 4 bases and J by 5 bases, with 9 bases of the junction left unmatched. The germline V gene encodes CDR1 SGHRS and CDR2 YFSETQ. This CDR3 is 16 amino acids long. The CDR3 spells CASSRGTGLGNEKLFF. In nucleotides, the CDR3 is TGCGCCAGCAGCCGGGGGACAGGGTTAGGAAATGAAAAACTGTTTTTT.

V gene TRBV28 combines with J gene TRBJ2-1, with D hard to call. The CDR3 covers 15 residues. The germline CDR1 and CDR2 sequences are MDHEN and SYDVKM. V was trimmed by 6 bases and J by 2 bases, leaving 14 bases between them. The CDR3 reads CASSPVAGPYNEQFF. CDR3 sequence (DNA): TGTGCCAGCAGCCCGGTGGCTGGACCCTACAATGAGCAGTTCTTC.

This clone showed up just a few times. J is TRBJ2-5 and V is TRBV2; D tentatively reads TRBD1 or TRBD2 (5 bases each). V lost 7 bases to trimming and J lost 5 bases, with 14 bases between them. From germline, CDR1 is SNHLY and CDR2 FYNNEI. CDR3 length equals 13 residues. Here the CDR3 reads CASTEGIRETQYF. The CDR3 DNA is TGTGCCAGCACTGAGGGGATCCGTGAGACCCAGTACTTC.

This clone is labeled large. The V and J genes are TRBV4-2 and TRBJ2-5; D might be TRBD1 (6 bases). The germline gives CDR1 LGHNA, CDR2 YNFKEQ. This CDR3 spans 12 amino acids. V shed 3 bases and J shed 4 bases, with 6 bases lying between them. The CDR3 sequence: CASSQGAETQYF. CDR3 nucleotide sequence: TGTGCCAGCAGCCAGGGGGCAGAGACCCAGTACTTC.

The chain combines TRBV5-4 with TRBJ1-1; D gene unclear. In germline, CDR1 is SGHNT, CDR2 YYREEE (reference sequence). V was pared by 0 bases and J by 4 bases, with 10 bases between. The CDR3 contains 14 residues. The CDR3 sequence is CASSLDFGSTEAFF. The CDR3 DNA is TGTGCCAGCAGCTTGGATTTCGGCAGCACTGAAGCTTTCTTT.

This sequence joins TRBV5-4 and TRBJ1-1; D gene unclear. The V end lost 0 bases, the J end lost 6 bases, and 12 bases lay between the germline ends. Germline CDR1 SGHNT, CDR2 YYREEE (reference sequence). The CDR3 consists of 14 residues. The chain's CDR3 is CASSLVKEKAEAFF. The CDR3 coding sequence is TGTGCCAGCAGCTTGGTGAAGGAGAAGGCTGAAGCTTTCTTT.